The rows below give T cell receptor beta chains drawn from one sample of a study of T-cell memory formation after mild COVID-19. TCRdb redid the calling of the 5' RACE reads with MiXCR, one entry per CDR3 protein. The data hold about 600,000 distinct CDR3 sequences, with roughly 22% observed a single time. Sequences were obtained from PBMCs or a T cell subset sorted from them (not recorded which). These receptors all stem from an adult woman who had mild COVID-19 (a few samples of this study predate the infection). Cell type and time point are not known. Each CDR3 is given with its conserved first and last residue. The D gene is left open where the match is weak. For some rows the clone size is stated as once, few or many, or as a class when expanded; others skip it.

D: TRBD2; size: NA; J: TRBJ2-2; V: TRBV6-2/TRBV6-3; CDR3: CASSPSGNTGELFF; DNA: TGTGCCAGCAGTCCTAGCGGGAACACCGGGGAGCTGTTTTTT
D: NA; size: few; J: TRBJ2-7; V: TRBV2; CDR3: CASTAGTDYSYEQYF; DNA: TGTGCCAGCACGGCCGGGACCGACTACTCCTACGAGCAGTACTTC
D: NA; size: NA; J: TRBJ2-7; V: TRBV29-1; CDR3: CSVEEGLSYEQYF; DNA: TGCAGCGTTGAAGAGGGGCTGTCCTACGAGCAGTACTTC
D: TRBD2; size: NA; J: TRBJ2-1; V: TRBV7-9; CDR3: CASSLDPTSGGRDEQFF; DNA: TGTGCCAGCAGCTTAGACCCGACTAGCGGGGGCAGGGATGAGCAGTTCTTC
D: NA; size: few; J: TRBJ2-1; V: TRBV6-2/TRBV6-3; CDR3: CAASWASPYNEQFF; DNA: TGTGCCGCGTCCTGGGCTAGCCCCTACAATGAGCAGTTCTTC
D: TRBD1; size: NA; J: TRBJ2-2; V: TRBV15; CDR3: CATSRVGQGSTGELFF; DNA: TGTGCCACCAGCAGAGTGGGACAGGGGAGCACCGGGGAGCTGTTTTTT
D: TRBD1; size: NA; J: TRBJ1-2; V: TRBV5-1; CDR3: CASSSPGQVYGYTF; DNA: TGCGCCAGCAGCTCGCCGGGACAGGTCTATGGCTACACCTTC
D: TRBD2; size: few; J: TRBJ2-3; V: TRBV7-3; CDR3: CASSLVGGASDTQYF; DNA: TGTGCCAGCAGCTTAGTCGGGGGGGCCTCGGATACGCAGTATTTT
D: NA; size: few; J: TRBJ2-7; V: TRBV18; CDR3: CASSPTEYEQYF; DNA: TGTGCCAGCTCTCCTACTGAGTACGAGCAGTACTTC
D: NA; size: NA; J: TRBJ2-7; V: TRBV6-2/TRBV6-3; CDR3: CASSLTHYEQYF; DNA: TGTGCCAGCTCTCTTACCCATTACGAGCAGTACTTC
D: NA; size: NA; J: TRBJ1-6; V: TRBV20-1; CDR3: CSARDLRESSYNSPLHF; DNA: TGCAGTGCTAGAGATCTTAGGGAAAGCTCCTATAATTCACCCCTCCACTTT
D: TRBD2; size: NA; J: TRBJ2-5; V: TRBV7-6; CDR3: CASSLAPPSGTYQETQYF; DNA: TGTGCCAGCAGCTTGGCTCCACCTAGCGGGACCTACCAAGAGACCCAGTACTTC
D: NA; size: few; J: TRBJ2-2; V: TRBV14; CDR3: CASSQSVTGELFF; DNA: TGTGCCAGCAGCCAGTCCGTCACCGGGGAGCTGTTTTTT
D: NA; size: NA; J: TRBJ1-5; V: TRBV6-5; CDR3: CASSYSPDSNQPQHF; DNA: TGTGCCAGCAGTTACTCGCCGGACAGCAATCAGCCCCAGCATTTT
D: TRBD1; size: NA; J: TRBJ1-3; V: TRBV11-2; CDR3: CASSLEGTGAGGNTIYF; DNA: TGTGCCAGCAGCTTAGAGGGAACAGGGGCAGGTGGAAACACCATATATTTT
D: TRBD1; size: NA; J: TRBJ1-2; V: TRBV5-1; CDR3: CASSLFKQGTGTARDYGYTF; DNA: TGCGCCAGCAGCTTGTTCAAGCAGGGGACAGGAACAGCCCGGGATTATGGCTACACCTTC
D: NA; size: NA; J: TRBJ2-5; V: TRBV20-1; CDR3: CSVEEIRFYGRQETQYF; DNA: TGCAGTGTTGAAGAGATAAGGTTTTACGGGAGACAAGAGACCCAGTACTTC
D: NA; size: few; J: TRBJ1-5; V: TRBV24-1; CDR3: CATSDGTDSNQPQHF; DNA: TGTGCCACCAGTGACGGGACGGATAGCAATCAGCCCCAGCATTTT
D: NA; size: NA; J: TRBJ2-2; V: TRBV18; CDR3: CASSPPNSGHHTGELFF; DNA: TGTGCCAGCTCACCACCGAATTCTGGGCACCACACCGGGGAGCTGTTTTTT
D: NA; size: NA; J: TRBJ2-6; V: TRBV3-1; CDR3: CASSQRQDSGANVLTF; DNA: TGTGCCAGCAGCCAACGACAGGACTCTGGGGCCAACGTCCTGACTTTC
D: TRBD1; size: few; J: TRBJ2-1; V: TRBV3-1; CDR3: CASSQRQGLEQFF; DNA: TGTGCCAGCAGCCAACGACAGGGTTTAGAGCAGTTCTTC
D: TRBD2; size: few; J: TRBJ2-1; V: TRBV5-1; CDR3: CASSARLAGVISYNEQFF; DNA: TGCGCCAGCAGCGCCAGACTAGCGGGGGTTATCTCCTACAATGAGCAGTTCTTC
D: NA; size: NA; J: TRBJ1-2; V: TRBV6-5; CDR3: CASTVVAGYGYTF; DNA: TGTGCCAGCACGGTGGTGGCAGGGTATGGCTACACCTTC
D: NA; size: many; J: TRBJ2-3; V: TRBV12-3/TRBV12-4; CDR3: CASAGRDTQYF; DNA: TGTGCCAGCGCAGGGCGAGATACGCAGTATTTT
D: TRBD2; size: few; J: TRBJ2-2; V: TRBV20-1; CDR3: CSARLAGMTGELFF; DNA: TGCAGTGCCCGACTAGCGGGGATGACCGGGGAGCTGTTTTTT
D: TRBD1; size: few; J: TRBJ2-2; V: TRBV12-3/TRBV12-4; CDR3: CASSPGQGELFF; DNA: TGTGCCAGCAGCCCGGGACAGGGGGAGCTGTTTTTT
D: TRBD2; size: few; J: TRBJ2-1; V: TRBV6-4; CDR3: CASSEAGGSYNEQFF; DNA: TGTGCCAGCAGTGAAGCGGGGGGCTCCTACAATGAGCAGTTCTTC
D: NA; size: NA; J: TRBJ2-5; V: TRBV7-8; CDR3: CASSLEGWTQYF; DNA: TGTGCCAGCAGCCTAGAGGGGTGGACCCAGTACTTC
D: NA; size: few; J: TRBJ2-3; V: TRBV6-5; CDR3: CASSYGGQIDTQYF; DNA: TGTGCCAGCAGTTACGGGGGTCAGATAGATACGCAGTATTTT
D: NA; size: few; J: TRBJ2-2; V: TRBV20-1; CDR3: CSAPVFRDTGELFF; DNA: TGCAGTGCCCCGGTTTTCAGAGACACCGGGGAGCTGTTTTTT
D: TRBD1; size: NA; J: TRBJ2-1; V: TRBV5-1; CDR3: CASSFPLLGQVHYNEQFF; DNA: TGCGCCAGCAGCTTTCCCCTCCTAGGACAGGTTCACTACAATGAGCAGTTCTTC
D: NA; size: few; J: TRBJ1-5; V: TRBV7-2; CDR3: CASSLEAAGAYNQPQHF; DNA: TGTGCCAGCAGCTTAGAGGCGGCAGGGGCATACAATCAGCCCCAGCATTTT
D: TRBD1; size: once; J: TRBJ1-2; V: TRBV3-1; CDR3: CASSPYRDRANYGYTF; DNA: TGTGCCAGCAGCCCCTACAGGGACAGGGCTAACTATGGCTACACCTTC
D: NA; size: NA; J: TRBJ2-5; V: TRBV29-1; CDR3: CSVGLRGKETQYF; DNA: TGCAGCGTTGGACTCCGTGGGAAGGAGACCCAGTACTTC
D: TRBD2; size: NA; J: TRBJ2-1; V: TRBV5-1; CDR3: CASVHTSGSYNEQFF; DNA: TGCGCCAGCGTCCATACTAGCGGATCTTACAATGAGCAGTTCTTC
D: TRBD1; size: few; J: TRBJ2-3; V: TRBV7-3; CDR3: CASSQQGSWADTQYF; DNA: TGTGCCAGCAGCCAACAGGGGAGTTGGGCAGATACGCAGTATTTT
D: NA; size: NA; J: TRBJ2-5; V: TRBV11-2; CDR3: CASSPGARKETQYF; DNA: TGTGCCAGCAGCCCTGGGGCTCGCAAGGAGACCCAGTACTTC
D: NA; size: NA; J: TRBJ1-4; V: TRBV6-5; CDR3: CASSLREKEKLFF; DNA: TGTGCCAGCAGTTTAAGGGAGAAGGAAAAACTGTTTTTT
D: TRBD2; size: NA; J: TRBJ2-7; V: TRBV11-2; CDR3: CASSRKTSGELEEQYF; DNA: TGTGCCAGCAGCCGAAAGACTAGCGGTGAGCTGGAGGAGCAGTACTTC
D: NA; size: few; J: TRBJ1-3; V: TRBV4-1; CDR3: CASSQEEGFSGNTIYF; DNA: TGCGCCAGCAGCCAAGAAGAAGGTTTCTCTGGAAACACCATATATTTT
D: NA; size: NA; J: TRBJ2-3; V: TRBV18; CDR3: CASSPQGNTQYF; DNA: TGTGCCAGCTCACCACAGGGAAATACGCAGTATTTT
D: NA; size: many; J: TRBJ2-7; V: TRBV20-1; CDR3: CSARVHHEQYF; DNA: TGCAGTGCTAGAGTCCACCACGAGCAGTACTTC
D: TRBD1; size: few; J: TRBJ2-2; V: TRBV19; CDR3: CASKRQGVNTGELFF; DNA: TGTGCCAGTAAGAGACAGGGGGTGAACACCGGGGAGCTGTTTTTT
D: TRBD1; size: NA; J: TRBJ2-5; V: TRBV7-9; CDR3: CASRGTGASQETQYF; DNA: TGTGCCAGCAGGGGAACAGGGGCCTCGCAAGAGACCCAGTACTTC
D: TRBD1; size: NA; J: TRBJ1-1; V: TRBV18; CDR3: CASSPQTGEEAFF; DNA: TGTGCCAGCTCACCGCAGACAGGGGAGGAAGCTTTCTTT
D: TRBD2; size: few; J: TRBJ2-7; V: TRBV4-1; CDR3: CASSQDRASGGVSYEQYF; DNA: TGCGCCAGCAGCCAAGATCGGGCTAGCGGGGGGGTATCCTACGAGCAGTACTTC
D: NA; size: NA; J: TRBJ1-2; V: TRBV30; CDR3: CAWSKVEGFFYGYTF; DNA: TGTGCCTGGAGCAAAGTCGAGGGCTTCTTCTATGGCTACACCTTC
D: NA; size: few; J: TRBJ2-2; V: TRBV7-3; CDR3: CASSLHNTPRGGELFF; DNA: TGTGCCAGCAGCTTACATAACACCCCCCGGGGCGGGGAGCTGTTTTTT
D: TRBD2; size: NA; J: TRBJ2-1; V: TRBV4-1; CDR3: CASSQEAGRGGDEQFF; DNA: TGCGCCAGCAGCCAAGAGGCTGGGCGGGGGGGCGATGAGCAGTTCTTC
D: TRBD2; size: few; J: TRBJ2-7; V: TRBV7-2; CDR3: CASSISGSSPYEQYF; DNA: TGTGCCAGCAGCATTAGCGGGAGTAGCCCCTACGAGCAGTACTTC
D: NA; size: NA; J: TRBJ2-6; V: TRBV20-1; CDR3: CSASGDAHSGANVLTF; DNA: TGCAGTGCTTCGGGAGACGCCCACTCTGGGGCCAACGTCCTGACTTTC
D: NA; size: NA; J: TRBJ2-2; V: TRBV7-7; CDR3: CASSPLRGAGTGELFF; DNA: TGTGCTAGCAGCCCTCTCCGGGGCGCGGGGACCGGGGAGCTGTTTTTT
D: NA; size: NA; J: TRBJ1-3; V: TRBV30; CDR3: CAWSVSRNTIYF; DNA: TGTGCCTGGAGTGTTTCGAGAAACACCATATATTTT
D: NA; size: few; J: TRBJ1-1; V: TRBV7-9; CDR3: CASSFRTSWVNTEAFF; DNA: TGTGCCAGCAGCTTCAGGACATCCTGGGTGAACACTGAAGCTTTCTTT
D: NA; size: few; J: TRBJ1-6; V: TRBV6-2/TRBV6-3; CDR3: CASRLRSSPLHF; DNA: TGTGCCAGCCGCCTCAGGAGTTCACCCCTCCACTTT